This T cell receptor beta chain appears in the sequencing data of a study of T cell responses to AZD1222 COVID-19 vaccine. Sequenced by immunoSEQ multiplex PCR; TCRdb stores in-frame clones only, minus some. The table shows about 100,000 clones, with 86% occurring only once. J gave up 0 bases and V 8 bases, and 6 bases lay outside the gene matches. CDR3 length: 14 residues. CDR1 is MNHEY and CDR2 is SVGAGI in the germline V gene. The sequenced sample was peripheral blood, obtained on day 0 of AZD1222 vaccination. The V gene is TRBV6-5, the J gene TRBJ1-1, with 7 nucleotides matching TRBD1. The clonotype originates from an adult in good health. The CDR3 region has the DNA TGTGCCAGCCGGGACAGCTCGATGAACACTGAAGCTTTCTTT. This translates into CASRDSSMNTEAFF.